This T cell receptor beta chain was recovered during a study of T-cell memory formation after mild COVID-19. TCR alpha and TCR beta cDNA libraries with sample barcodes and UMIs came from 5'RACE using constant-segment primers. One entry per CDR3 protein results from TCRdb running MiXCR on the 5' RACE reads. The sample has under 400,000 distinct CDR3 sequences, around a fifth seen once. The CDR3 covers 20 residues. Per germline, CDR1 KGHDR and CDR2 SFDVKD. V dropped 2 bases and J dropped 0; count of bases not matched to a gene: 12. The chain uses TRBV24-1 and TRBJ2-6; 7 bases are a match to TRBD1. The receptor's source is an adult woman who had mild COVID-19 (a few samples of this study predate the infection). Cell type and time point are not known. The sequenced sample was PBMCs or a T cell subset sorted from them (not recorded which). CDR3 region: CATSDYPRDRDFSGANVLTF. The CDR3 DNA is TGTGCCACCAGTGATTATCCTCGGGACAGAGATTTCTCTGGGGCCAACGTCCTGACTTTC.